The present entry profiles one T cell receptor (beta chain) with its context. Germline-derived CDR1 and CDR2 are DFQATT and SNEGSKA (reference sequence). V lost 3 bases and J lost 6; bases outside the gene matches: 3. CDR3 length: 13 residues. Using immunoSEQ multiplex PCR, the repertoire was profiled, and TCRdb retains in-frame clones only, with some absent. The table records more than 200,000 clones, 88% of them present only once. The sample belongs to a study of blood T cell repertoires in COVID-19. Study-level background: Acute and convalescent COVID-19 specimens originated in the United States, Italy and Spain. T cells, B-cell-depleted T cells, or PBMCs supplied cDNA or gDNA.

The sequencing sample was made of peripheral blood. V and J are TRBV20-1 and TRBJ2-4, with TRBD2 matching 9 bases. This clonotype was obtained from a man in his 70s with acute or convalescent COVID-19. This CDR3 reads CSASSGRINIQYF. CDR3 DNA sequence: TGCAGTGCTAGTAGCGGGAGAATAAACATTCAGTACTTC.